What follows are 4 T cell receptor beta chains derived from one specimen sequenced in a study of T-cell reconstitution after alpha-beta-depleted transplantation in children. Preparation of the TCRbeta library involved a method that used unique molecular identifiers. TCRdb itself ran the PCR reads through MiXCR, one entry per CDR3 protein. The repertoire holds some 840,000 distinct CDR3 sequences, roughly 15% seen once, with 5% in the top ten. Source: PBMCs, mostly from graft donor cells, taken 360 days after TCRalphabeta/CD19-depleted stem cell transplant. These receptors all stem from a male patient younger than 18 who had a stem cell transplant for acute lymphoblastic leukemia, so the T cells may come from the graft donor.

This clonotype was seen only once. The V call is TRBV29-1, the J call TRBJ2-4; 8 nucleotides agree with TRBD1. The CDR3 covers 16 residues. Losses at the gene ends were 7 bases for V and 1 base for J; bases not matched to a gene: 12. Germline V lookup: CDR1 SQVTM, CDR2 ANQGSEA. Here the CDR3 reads CSARQGFPGAKNIQYF. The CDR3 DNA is TGCAGCGCCAGACAGGGGTTTCCTGGGGCCAAAAACATTCAGTACTTC. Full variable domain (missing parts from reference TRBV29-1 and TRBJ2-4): SAVISQKPSRDICQRGTSLTIQCQVDSQVTMMFWYRQQPGQSLTLIATANQGSEATYESGFVIDKFPISRPNLTFSTLTVSNMSPEDSSIYLCSARQGFPGAKNIQYFGAGTRLSVL.

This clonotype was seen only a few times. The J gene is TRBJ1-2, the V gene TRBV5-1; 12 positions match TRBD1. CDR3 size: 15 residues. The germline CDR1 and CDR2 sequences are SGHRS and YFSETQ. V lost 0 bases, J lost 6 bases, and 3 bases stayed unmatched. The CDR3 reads CASSLAGTGGNGYTF. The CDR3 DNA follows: TGCGCCAGCAGCTTGGCCGGGACAGGGGGCAATGGCTACACCTTC.

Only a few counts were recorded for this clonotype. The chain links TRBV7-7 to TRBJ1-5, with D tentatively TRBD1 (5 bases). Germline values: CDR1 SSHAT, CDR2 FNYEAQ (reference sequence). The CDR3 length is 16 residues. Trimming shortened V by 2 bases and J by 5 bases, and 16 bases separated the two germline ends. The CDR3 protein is CASSLFHGLGDQPQHF. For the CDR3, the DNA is TGTGCCAGCAGCTTATTCCACGGGCTGGGGGATCAGCCCCAGCATTTT.

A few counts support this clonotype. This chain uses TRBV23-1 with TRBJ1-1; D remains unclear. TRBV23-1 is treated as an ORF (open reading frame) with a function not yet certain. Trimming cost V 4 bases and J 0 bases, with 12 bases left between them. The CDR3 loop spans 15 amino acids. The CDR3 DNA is TGCGCCAGCAGTCCACGACCGAACTTGAACACTGAAGCTTTCTTT. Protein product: CASSPRPNLNTEAFF.